The text below deals with one TCR beta chain. TCRdb recomputed calls from the RT-PCR reads with MiXCR, one row per CDR3 protein. The data hold about 700,000 distinct CDR3 sequences, with approximately 14% observed a single time. This CDR3 region has 14 residues. CDR1 and CDR2 from the germline V gene are MNHNY and SVGAGI (reference sequence). Trimming removed 2 bases from V and 1 base from J, with 8 bases in between. The clonotype was recovered from a female donor in good health, serving as a healthy control. The V and J genes are TRBV6-6 and TRBJ1-1; D call uncertain. Sequenced material: memory CD4+ T cells from blood. CDR3 residues: CASSYADGNTEAFF. In DNA, the CDR3 is TGTGCCAGCAGTTACGCGGACGGGAACACTGAAGCTTTCTTT.